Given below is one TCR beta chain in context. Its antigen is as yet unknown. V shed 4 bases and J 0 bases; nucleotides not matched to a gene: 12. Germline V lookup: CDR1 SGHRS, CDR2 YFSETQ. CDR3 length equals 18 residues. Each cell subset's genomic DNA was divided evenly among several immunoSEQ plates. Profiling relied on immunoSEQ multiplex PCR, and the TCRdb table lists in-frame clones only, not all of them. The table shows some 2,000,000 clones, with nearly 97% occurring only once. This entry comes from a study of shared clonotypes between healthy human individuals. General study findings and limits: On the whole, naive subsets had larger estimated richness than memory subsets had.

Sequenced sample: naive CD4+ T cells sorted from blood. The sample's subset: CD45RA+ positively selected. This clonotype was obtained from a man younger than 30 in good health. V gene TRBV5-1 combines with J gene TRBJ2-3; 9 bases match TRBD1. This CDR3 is CASSVSGTGIVSTDTQYF. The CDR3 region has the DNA TGCGCCAGCAGCGTCTCCGGGACAGGGATAGTTAGCACAGATACGCAGTATTTT.